This passage covers 14 T cell receptor beta chains from one sample sequenced in a study of Ad26.COV2.S vaccination and SARS-CoV-2 variants. The treatment here: some 20 received Ad26.COV2.S at low or high dose, single or two shots; several received placebo; per-sample allocation not given. Day 63 after the first vaccine or placebo injection was the time point for sampling. The method was immunoSEQ multiplex PCR; TCRdb's version includes in-frame clones alone and lacks a portion of them. The top ten clones hold around 5.8% of a sample with hundreds of thousands of clones, 88% of them seen once. The sample here was peripheral blood, taken in a trial of Ad26.COV2.S vaccine versus placebo. The source is a person between 18 and 60 years old who received the Ad26.COV2.S COVID-19 vaccine or a placebo.

The rearrangement joins TRBV9 to TRBJ2-2, with 9 bases that match TRBD2. The CDR3 covers 18 residues. V shed 0 bases, J shed 6 bases, and the junction held 12 bases outside the gene matches. The V gene's germline CDR1 is SGDLS and CDR2 YYNGEE. This CDR3 reads CASSVDPRGSGGAGELFF. The CDR3 DNA reads TGTGCCAGCAGCGTAGATCCCCGGGGTAGCGGGGGTGCCGGGGAGCTGTTTTTT.

The chain's CDR3 is CASSYAGVKQYF. As DNA, the CDR3 is TGTGCCAGCAGTTACGCGGGGGTGAAGCAGTATTTT. The V gene is TRBV6-2 or TRBV6-3, the J gene TRBJ2-3, with TRBD2 matching over 7 bases. The V gene end was trimmed by 2 bases and the J gene end by 11 bases; junction bases not matched to a gene: 4. CDR1 MNHEY and CDR2 SVGEGT come from the germline V gene. The CDR3 consists of 12 residues.

This clone was counted a single time. The chain employs TRBV3-1 (or the pseudogene TRBV3-2) and TRBJ2-3; 8 bases are a match to TRBD1. The germline V gene has CDR1 LGHDT and CDR2 YNNKEL (reference sequence). Germline trimming cut 7 bases from V and 1 base from J; bases unmatched to any gene: 7. The CDR3 is made up of 15 amino acids. The CDR3 region has the DNA TGTGCCAGCACAGAGGACAGGGCCCGCACAGATACGCAGTATTTT. It translates to CASTEDRARTDTQYF.

This rearrangement joins TRBV27 to TRBJ1-2; 8 bases agree with TRBD1. The CDR3 length is 16 residues. Germline V lookup: CDR1 MNHEY, CDR2 SMNVEV (reference sequence). The V gene end was trimmed by 0 bases and the J gene end by 6 bases; junction bases not matched to a gene: 9. CDR3: CASSLSGAGGFNGYTF. The CDR3 nucleotides are TGTGCCAGCAGTTTATCTGGTGCAGGGGGCTTCAATGGCTACACCTTC.

This chain links TRBV21-1 with TRBJ1-2. TRBV21-1 counts as a pseudogene. CDR3 length: 15 amino acids. DNA for the CDR3: TGTGCCAGCAGCATTAGGTCAGACCCTAACTATGGCTACACCTTC. Translation: CASSIRSDPNYGYTF.

This chain joins TRBV5-6 and TRBJ1-5; TRBD1 aligns across 7 bases. Per germline, CDR1 SGHDT and CDR2 YYEEEE. V dropped 0 bases and J dropped 4; count of bases not matched to a gene: 7. The CDR3 is 16 residues long. The CDR3 sequence is CASSLATGQYNQPQHF. The DNA of the CDR3 is TGTGCCAGCAGCTTGGCCACGGGACAGTATAATCAGCCCCAGCATTTT. The full variable domain, rest sourced from reference TRBV5-6 and TRBJ1-5, is DAGVTQSPTHLIKTRGQQVTLRCSPKSGHDTVSWYQQALGQGPQFIFQYYEEEERQRGNFPDRFSGHQFPNYSSELNVNALLLGDSALYLCASSLATGQYNQPQHFGDGTRLSIL.

This sequence joins TRBV7-8 and TRBJ1-4, with 10 bases fitting TRBD1. Per germline, CDR1 SGHVS and CDR2 FQNEAQ. The CDR3 has 18 residues. The V and J ends lost 5 bases and 6 bases, in that order; junction bases with no gene match: 15. CDR3 in amino acids: CASSHTGTGDKGDEKLFF. For the CDR3, the DNA is TGTGCCAGCAGCCATACCGGGACAGGGGATAAAGGAGATGAAAAACTGTTTTTT.

The V gene is TRBV9, the J gene TRBJ2-7, with a weak D call TRBD1 (5 bases). The V gene's germline CDR1 is SGDLS and CDR2 YYNGEE. Trimming left V 0 bases short and J 7 bases short, with 14 bases between. The CDR3 consists of 14 residues. Here the CDR3 reads CASSVASQGLEQYF. CDR3 coding DNA: TGTGCCAGCAGCGTAGCAAGTCAGGGCCTAGAGCAGTACTTC. Using reference TRBV9 and TRBJ2-7 for the parts outside the CDR3, the full variable domain is DSGVTQTPKHLITATGQRVTLRCSPRSGDLSVYWYQQSLDQGLQFLIQYYNGEERAKGNILERFSAQQFPDLHSELNLSSLELGDSALYFCASSVASQGLEQYFGPGTRLTVT.

The chain is built from TRBV11-3 and TRBJ2-3; D is uncertain. This CDR3 has 13 amino acids. V lost 3 bases to trimming and J lost 9 bases, with 13 bases between them. The germline V gene has CDR1 SGHNT and CDR2 YENEEA. CDR3 sequence: CASSFRALETQYF. The CDR3 nucleotides read TGTGCCAGCAGCTTTAGAGCCCTTGAAACGCAGTATTTT.

V usage is TRBV6-2 or TRBV6-3 and J usage is TRBJ1-1; D is undetermined. This CDR3 comprises 14 residues. CDR1 MNHEY and CDR2 SVGEGT come from the germline V gene. Deletions cut 0 bases from V and 1 base from J, with 6 bases between. CDR3 nucleotides: TGTGCCAGCAGTTACTCCGGACGGAACACTGAAGCTTTCTTT. Encoded protein: CASSYSGRNTEAFF.

The chain couples TRBV7-9 to TRBJ2-1; the match to TRBD2 covers 7 bases. CDR1 SEHNR and CDR2 FQNEAQ come from the germline V gene (reference sequence). With 5 bases clipped from V and 9 bases from J, the junction kept 22 bases outside the gene matches. This CDR3 spans 18 amino acids. CDR3 amino acids: CASSGPLGGAGESGEQFF. CDR3 nucleotides: TGTGCCAGCAGCGGGCCCCTCGGAGGGGCGGGAGAGTCCGGTGAGCAGTTCTTC.

The chain links TRBV29-1 to TRBJ2-1; 9 bases match TRBD2. Germline trimming cut 0 bases from V and 8 bases from J; bases unmatched to any gene: 2. This CDR3 has 13 amino acids. Germline values: CDR1 SQVTM, CDR2 ANQGSEA. CDR3 sequence (DNA): TGCAGCGTTGAAGACTCTAGCGGGGATGAGCAGTTCTTC. Residues: CSVEDSSGDEQFF.

This clone occurred once. The genes are TRBV7-2 and TRBJ2-1, with TRBD2 matching over 14 bases. Germline V CDR1 and CDR2: SGHTA, FQGNSA. V gave up 1 base and J gave up 14 bases; unmatched junction bases: 7. CDR3 length: 15 amino acids. The CDR3 coding sequence is TGTGCCAGCAGCTTAGAGGGACTAGCGGGAGCGTGGAAGTTCTTC. The encoded protein is CASSLEGLAGAWKFF.

The V call is TRBV3-1 (or the pseudogene TRBV3-2), the J call TRBJ2-1; 7 nucleotides align to TRBD2. J was trimmed by 1 base and V by 1 base; bases with no gene match: 4. The germline V gene encodes CDR1 LGHDT and CDR2 YNNKEL (reference sequence). CDR3 length: 16 amino acids. The CDR3 loop is CASSQVGGRSYNEQFF. Written as DNA, the CDR3 is TGTGCCAGCAGCCAAGTCGGGGGGAGGTCCTACAATGAGCAGTTCTTC.